This note documents a single T cell receptor (beta chain) sequence. Its antigen is unidentified. This sample was taken from a study of shared clonotypes between healthy human individuals. This CDR3 region has 15 residues. Trimming took 5 bases from V and 2 from J; bases not matched to a gene: 9. Germline V CDR1 and CDR2: MNHEY, SMNVEV (reference sequence). CD4+ cells were split into CD45RA+ naive and CD45RA-negative memory subsets. Overall study results and limits: Sample collection involved blood only; tissue repertoires are likely different. Compared with memory subsets, naive subsets generally had larger estimated richness. Clonotype sharing across several donors was observed for around 5% of naive CD4 clonotypes.

Assay used: immunoSEQ multiplex PCR; TCRdb lists only in-frame clones, some missing. Of 1.4 million or so clones in the sample, approximately 98.5% were seen once. The sequence came from a young man in good health. The V call is TRBV27, the J call TRBJ2-7, with 7 bases that match TRBD2. Sequencing input: naive CD4+ T cells sorted from blood. Specified subset: CD45RA+ positively selected. This CDR3 is CASSLQTSPPYEQYF. In DNA form, the CDR3 reads TGTGCCAGCAGTCTCCAGACTAGCCCGCCCTACGAGCAGTACTTC.